These 26 T cell receptor beta chains originate from one sample sequenced in a study of CD8+ T cells in alopecia areata. RNA extraction and reverse transcription yielded cDNA as sequencing template. TCRdb's copy holds only in-frame clones and misses some; the assay was immunoSEQ multiplex PCR. Here the sample spans under 130,000 clones, around 59% being singletons. The material sequenced was CD4+ T cells sorted from blood. The receptors derive from a human donor in good health.

This clone was found a few times. The chain recombines TRBV18 with TRBJ2-1; TRBD2 aligns across 8 bases. The CDR3 runs to 17 residues. V shed 4 bases, J shed 3 bases, and the junction held 11 bases outside the gene matches. Germline V CDR1 and CDR2: KGHSH, LQKENI. Written as DNA, the CDR3 is TGTGCCAGCTCACTAAACGATCTAGCGGGCAACTACAATGAGCAGTTCTTC. Amino acid sequence: CASSLNDLAGNYNEQFF.

A single count supports this clone. The CDR3 region is CASSPTEKLPITEAFF. The CDR3 DNA is TGTGCCAGCTCCCCCACCGAGAAATTACCCATCACTGAAGCTTTCTTT. The chain combines TRBV18 with TRBJ1-1; no clear D gene. The CDR3 is made up of 16 amino acids. The V end was cut by 6 bases, the J end by 4 bases, with 21 bases between. Germline V gives CDR1 KGHSH, CDR2 LQKENI.

V usage is TRBV5-1 and J usage is TRBJ1-1; D is uncertain. The CDR3 loop spans 14 amino acids. Trimming removed 4 bases from V and 1 base from J, with 11 bases in between. From germline, CDR1 is SGHRS and CDR2 YFSETQ. The CDR3, as DNA: TGCGCCAGCAGCGGGAGGGTGGGGAACACTGAAGCTTTCTTT. Its translation: CASSGRVGNTEAFF.

This clone was detected only a few times. The chain recombines TRBV4-1 with TRBJ2-1; tentatively, D is TRBD1 (7 bases). Germline loops: CDR1 MGHRA, CDR2 YSYEKL. The CDR3 has 17 residues. Trimming took 1 base from V and 3 from J, leaving 16 bases between them. CDR3 amino acids: CASSQGIQGGNYNEQFF. The CDR3, as DNA: TGCGCCAGCAGCCAAGGTATTCAGGGGGGTAACTACAATGAGCAGTTCTTC.

This clone was detected once. This sequence joins TRBV29-1 and TRBJ1-1, with no clear D. The CDR3 contains 11 residues. Per the germline V gene, CDR1 is SQVTM and CDR2 is ANQGSEA. Trimming cost V 4 bases and J 5 bases, with 8 bases left between them. The CDR3: CSVVGATEAFF. DNA of the CDR3: TGCAGCGTTGTAGGAGCTACTGAAGCTTTCTTT. Filled out from reference TRBV29-1 and TRBJ1-1, the complete variable domain reads SAVISQKPSRDICQRGTSLTIQCQVDSQVTMMFWYRQQPGQSLTLIATANQGSEATYESGFVIDKFPISRPNLTFSTLTVSNMSPEDSSIYLCSVVGATEAFFGQGTRLTVV.

The DNA for the CDR3 is TGCAGCGTTGTAGGCGCTCCTAATCAGCCCCAGCATTTT. This translates into CSVVGAPNQPQHF. The rearrangement links TRBV29-1 to TRBJ1-5; no definite D call. This CDR3 has 13 amino acids. Germline V gene data show CDR1 as SQVTM and CDR2 as ANQGSEA. Trimming took 4 bases from V and 4 from J, leaving 11 bases between them.

The chain recombines TRBV5-1 with TRBJ2-2; the D gene is possibly TRBD2 (5 bases). Trimming shortened V by 1 base and J by 0 bases, and 10 bases separated the two germline ends. The CDR3 runs to 16 residues. Per germline, CDR1 SGHRS and CDR2 YFSETQ. The CDR3 region has the DNA TGCGCCAGCAGCTTGCTTGGACTGGCGAACACCGGGGAGCTGTTTTTT. Protein: CASSLLGLANTGELFF.

The chain couples TRBV2 to TRBJ1-2; D is uncertain. V lost 4 bases and J lost 7, with 16 bases in between. The CDR3 is 14 residues long. Per the germline V gene, CDR1 is SNHLY and CDR2 is FYNNEI. For the CDR3, the DNA is TGTGCCAGCAGTGCCCTGTGGGTCGAGGTTGGCTACACCTTC. It codes for CASSALWVEVGYTF.

J is TRBJ1-1 and V is TRBV25-1; D perhaps matches TRBD1 (6 bases). The CDR3 loop spans 16 amino acids. CDR1 and CDR2 (germline): MGHDK, SYGVNS. Between the trimmed V and J ends, which lost 0 bases and 1 base, there was a span of 12 bases. Here the CDR3 DNA reads TGTGCCAGCAGTGAATATACAATACAGGGGAACACTGAAGCTTTCTTT. Translating gives CASSEYTIQGNTEAFF.

The gene calls are TRBV6-5 and TRBJ2-5; D gene ambiguous. CDR1 MNHEY and CDR2 SVGAGI come from the germline V gene. The CDR3 length is 12 residues. V was cut by 7 bases and J by 3 bases, with 9 bases left in between. CDR3: CASTGRKETQYF. CDR3 in DNA: TGTGCCAGCACGGGCAGAAAAGAGACCCAGTACTTC.

The chain uses TRBV29-1 and TRBJ1-4; D gene unclear. This CDR3 is 13 amino acids long. Germline CDR1 is SQVTM and CDR2 is ANQGSEA. The V gene lost 6 bases and the J gene lost 3 bases, with 11 bases spanning the gap. CDR3 region: CSVLIEANEKLFF. CDR3 in DNA: TGCAGCGTCCTTATCGAGGCTAATGAAAAACTGTTTTTT. Based on the CDR3 plus reference TRBV29-1 and TRBJ1-4, the full variable domain is SAVISQKPSRDICQRGTSLTIQCQVDSQVTMMFWYRQQPGQSLTLIATANQGSEATYESGFVIDKFPISRPNLTFSTLTVSNMSPEDSSIYLCSVLIEANEKLFFGSGTQLSVL.

The rearrangement joins TRBV6-5 to TRBJ1-5; no clear D. Germline CDR1 reads MNHEY; CDR2 reads SVGAGI. V dropped 0 bases and J dropped 6 bases, with 12 bases sitting between them. The CDR3 is 15 amino acids. CDR3 DNA sequence: TGTGCCAGCAGTTACTCGATGCTGGTGGGTCAGCCCCAGCATTTT. Protein sequence: CASSYSMLVGQPQHF.

V usage is TRBV4-1 and J usage is TRBJ1-2; D may be TRBD1 (6 bases). CDR3 length equals 15 residues. Per germline, CDR1 MGHRA and CDR2 YSYEKL. V shed 4 bases and J shed 7 bases, with 19 bases lying between them. The CDR3: CASSPGGGSDRGYTF. CDR3 bases: TGCGCCAGCAGCCCCGGGGGGGGCAGCGATCGTGGCTACACCTTC.

The chain recombines TRBV4-2 with TRBJ2-5; the D is unclear. Germline assignment: CDR1 LGHNA and CDR2 YNFKEQ. Trimming pared 1 base from V and 5 bases from J, leaving 14 bases between. CDR3 length: 15 amino acids. CDR3 protein: CASSQGASARETQYF. The CDR3 bases are TGTGCCAGCAGCCAAGGCGCTTCAGCCAGGGAGACCCAGTACTTC.

This clone has just a few counts. This rearrangement joins TRBV18 to TRBJ1-2; D is undetermined. The CDR3 length is 15 residues. Trimming removed 6 bases from V and 0 bases from J, with 14 bases in between. Germline V gene data show CDR1 as KGHSH and CDR2 as LQKENI. The CDR3 sequence: CASSPAGLANYGYTF. The CDR3 DNA follows: TGTGCCAGCTCCCCTGCCGGCTTAGCTAACTATGGCTACACCTTC.

The J gene is TRBJ1-2, the V gene TRBV29-1, with 9 nucleotides matching TRBD1. V lost 7 bases and J lost 4; bases outside the gene matches: 7. The CDR3 is 13 residues long. CDR1 and CDR2 from the germline V gene are SQVTM and ANQGSEA. CDR3 in amino acids: CSAEKGQGYGYTF. The DNA of the CDR3 is TGCAGCGCAGAAAAGGGACAGGGCTATGGCTACACCTTC.

The chain has TRBV4-3 and TRBJ2-6; 10 bases agree with TRBD2. Germline V gene data show CDR1 as LGHNA and CDR2 as YSLEER. CDR3 length: 16 residues. The V and J ends lost 5 bases and 3 bases, in that order; junction bases with no gene match: 4. The CDR3 DNA is TGCGCCAGCAGCGCTAGCGGGGGTAGTGGGGCCAACGTCCTGACTTTC. Its translation is CASSASGGSGANVLTF.

CDR3: CASSFLETQYF. The CDR3 DNA is TGTGCCAGCAGTTTTTTAGAGACCCAGTACTTC. The chain recombines TRBV6-5 with TRBJ2-5; D is unresolved. Germline values: CDR1 MNHEY, CDR2 SVGAGI. The V end lost 4 bases, the J end lost 4 bases, and 4 bases lay between the germline ends. This CDR3 comprises 11 residues.

The J gene is TRBJ2-3, the V gene TRBV2, with D unclear. The CDR3 spans 16 residues. Germline V gene data show CDR1 as SNHLY and CDR2 as FYNNEI. V dropped 3 bases and J dropped 2 bases, with 15 bases sitting between them. Written as DNA, the CDR3 is TGTGCCAGCAGTGACTGGGGAAACCTCAACACAGATACGCAGTATTTT. This gives the protein CASSDWGNLNTDTQYF.

As for this clone: The sample has other DNA sequences that encode this CDR3 too. CDR3 loop: CASSLLNEQFF. The CDR3, as DNA: TGTGCCAGCAGCTTACTAAATGAGCAGTTCTTC. This chain uses TRBV7-9 with TRBJ2-1; D is ambiguous. Per germline, CDR1 SEHNR and CDR2 FQNEAQ (reference sequence). The CDR3 length is 11 residues. V lost 2 bases and J lost 7, with 3 bases in between.

This clone has more than one count but fewer than ten. This sequence joins TRBV5-1 and TRBJ2-3; D unresolved. CDR3 length: 14 residues. Looked up from germline, CDR1 is SGHRS and CDR2 is YFSETQ. V was clipped by 5 bases and J by 2 bases, with 12 bases between them. CDR3 protein: CASRLDGNTDTQYF. The CDR3 DNA sequence: TGCGCCAGCAGACTGGACGGAAACACAGATACGCAGTATTTT.

The rearrangement joins TRBV29-1 to TRBJ2-7; D is unclear. Germline loops: CDR1 SQVTM, CDR2 ANQGSEA. The CDR3 extends over 12 amino acids. V dropped 0 bases and J dropped 5 bases, with 8 bases sitting between them. The CDR3 coding sequence is TGCAGCGTTGAAGACAGTTTCAACGAGCAGTACTTC. Residues: CSVEDSFNEQYF.

The chain carries TRBV5-1 and TRBJ2-2, with a tentative D call TRBD2 (5 bases). The length of the CDR3 is 17 residues. Deletions cut 4 bases from V and 0 bases from J, with 16 bases between. Germline assignment: CDR1 SGHRS and CDR2 YFSETQ. The CDR3 nucleotides are TGCGCCAGCAGCCCCTATGGGCGGGTCGCGAACACCGGGGAGCTGTTTTTT. Protein product: CASSPYGRVANTGELFF. The variable domain in full, completed from reference TRBV5-1 and TRBJ2-2, reads KAGVTQTPRYLIKTRGQQVTLSCSPISGHRSVSWYQQTPGQGLQFLFEYFSETQRNKGNFPGRFSGRQFSNSRSEMNVSTLELGDSALYLCASSPYGRVANTGELFFGEGSRLTVL.

The chain couples TRBV2 to TRBJ2-7; TRBD2 aligns across 12 bases. Trimming removed 1 base from V and 3 bases from J; junction bases left unmatched: 1. The CDR3 covers 15 residues. Germline V gene lookup returns CDR1 SNHLY and CDR2 FYNNEI. CDR3 protein: CASSEGLAGVYEQYF. CDR3 nucleotides: TGTGCCAGCAGTGAAGGACTAGCGGGGGTCTACGAGCAGTACTTC. The whole variable domain, filled in from reference TRBV2 and TRBJ2-7, reads EPEVTQTPSHQVTQMGQEVILRCVPISNHLYFYWYRQILGQKVEFLVSFYNNEISEKSEIFDDQFSVERPDGSNFTLKIRSTKLEDSAMYFCASSEGLAGVYEQYFGPGTRLTVT.

The chain uses TRBV5-6 and TRBJ2-2, with a weak D call TRBD2 (6 bases). This CDR3 region has 13 residues. CDR1 is SGHDT, CDR2 YYEEEE, per germline. The germline V and J ends were trimmed by 4 bases and 5 bases, with 9 bases remaining between them. The CDR3 DNA sequence: TGTGCCAGCAGCATACGGGGGACCGGGGAGCTGTTTTTT. It encodes CASSIRGTGELFF.

This clone was observed a handful of times. The rearrangement links TRBV27 to TRBJ1-2; tentative D call: TRBD1 (5 bases). Germline CDR1 reads MNHEY; CDR2 reads SMNVEV (reference sequence). There are 16 residues in the CDR3. Trimming stripped 6 bases from V and 0 bases from J, with 17 bases between. CDR3 residues: CASSPGPDRPNYGYTF. As DNA, the CDR3 is TGTGCCAGCAGCCCAGGGCCCGACAGACCTAACTATGGCTACACCTTC.